The 2 T cell receptor beta chains below were found in one sample sequenced in a study of blood T cell repertoires in COVID-19. Measured with immunoSEQ multiplex PCR; TCRdb has only the in-frame clones, and not every one. Of under 250,000 clones in the sample, around 90% were seen once. The specimen was peripheral blood. Every receptor here comes from a young man with active or convalescent COVID-19.

The V gene is TRBV7-2, the J gene TRBJ2-1; 9 bases are a match to TRBD1. Germline loops: CDR1 SGHTA, CDR2 FQGNSA. V shed 6 bases and J 5 bases; nucleotides not matched to a gene: 5. This CDR3 region has 14 residues. For the CDR3, the DNA is TGTGCCAGCAGGAAGGGACAGGGCAACAATGAGCAGTTCTTC. Residues: CASRKGQGNNEQFF.

The chain carries TRBV5-6 and TRBJ1-1, with D unclear. CDR1 and CDR2 (germline): SGHDT, YYEEEE. Trimming pared 0 bases from V and 1 base from J, leaving 13 bases between. The CDR3 runs 16 residues. The CDR3 DNA follows: TGTGCCAGCAGCTTGGCCGGAGGGTCATCGAACACTGAAGCTTTCTTT. Its translation: CASSLAGGSSNTEAFF.